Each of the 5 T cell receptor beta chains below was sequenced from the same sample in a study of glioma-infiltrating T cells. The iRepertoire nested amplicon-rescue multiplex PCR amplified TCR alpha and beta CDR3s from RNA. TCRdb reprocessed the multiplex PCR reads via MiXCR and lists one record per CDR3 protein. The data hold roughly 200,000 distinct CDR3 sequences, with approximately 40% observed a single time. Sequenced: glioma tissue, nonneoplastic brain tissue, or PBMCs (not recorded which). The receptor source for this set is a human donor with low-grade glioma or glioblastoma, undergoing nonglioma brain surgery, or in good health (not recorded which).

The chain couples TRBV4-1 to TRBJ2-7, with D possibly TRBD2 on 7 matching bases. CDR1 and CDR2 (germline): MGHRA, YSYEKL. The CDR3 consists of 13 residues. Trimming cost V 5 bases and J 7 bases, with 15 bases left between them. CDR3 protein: CASSWGGLGEQYF. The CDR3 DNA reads TGCGCCAGCAGCTGGGGGGGGCTGGGTGAGCAGTACTTC.

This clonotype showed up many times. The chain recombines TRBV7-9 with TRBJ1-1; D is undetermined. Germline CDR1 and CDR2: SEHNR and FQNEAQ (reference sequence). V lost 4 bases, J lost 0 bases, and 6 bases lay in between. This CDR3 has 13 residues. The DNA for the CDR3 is TGTGCCAGCAGCTCGGGCCTGAACACTGAAGCTTTCTTT. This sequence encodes CASSSGLNTEAFF.

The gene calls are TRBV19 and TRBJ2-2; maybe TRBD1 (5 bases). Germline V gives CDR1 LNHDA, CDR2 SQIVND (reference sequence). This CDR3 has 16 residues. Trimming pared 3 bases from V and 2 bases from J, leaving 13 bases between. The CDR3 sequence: CASSILGAVNTGELFF. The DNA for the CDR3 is TGTGCCAGTAGTATCTTAGGGGCGGTAAACACCGGGGAGCTGTTTTTT.

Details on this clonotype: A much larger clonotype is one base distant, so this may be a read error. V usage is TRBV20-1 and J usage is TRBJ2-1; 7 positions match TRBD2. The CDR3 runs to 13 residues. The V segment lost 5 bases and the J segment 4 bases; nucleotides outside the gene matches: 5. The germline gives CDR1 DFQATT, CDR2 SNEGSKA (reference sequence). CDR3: CSAPSSGYNEQFF. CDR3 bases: TGCAGTGCTCCGAGTAGCGGGTACAATGAGCAGTTCTTC.

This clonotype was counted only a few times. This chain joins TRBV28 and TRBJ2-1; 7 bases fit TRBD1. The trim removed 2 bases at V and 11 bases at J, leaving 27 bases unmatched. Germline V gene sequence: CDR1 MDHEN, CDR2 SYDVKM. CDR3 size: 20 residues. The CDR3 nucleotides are TGTGCCAGCAGTTTACTGGTAGGGGGCGATTCCCGACTGCCGACAATTAAGCAGTTCTTC. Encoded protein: CASSLLVGGDSRLPTIKQFF.